Following are 3 T cell receptor beta chains from one sample sequenced in a study of blood T cell repertoires in COVID-19. Assay: immunoSEQ multiplex PCR; the TCRdb copy retains only in-frame clones and omits some. The profile shows about 410,000 clones, approximately 91% of them singletons. Sequencing input: peripheral blood. The source of these receptors is a woman between 40 and 55 years old with COVID-19, enrolled during active disease.

This chain joins TRBV19 and TRBJ1-6; D unresolved. This CDR3 is built from 14 residues. Trimming took 5 bases from V and 10 from J, leaving 15 bases between them. Germline values: CDR1 LNHDA, CDR2 SQIVND (reference sequence). CDR3: CASSDVHGNSPLHF. The CDR3 DNA reads as TGTGCCAGTAGTGACGTCCACGGGAACTCACCCCTCCACTTT.

The rearrangement joins TRBV15 to TRBJ2-3, with TRBD2 matching 7 bases. After removal of 6 bases from V and 1 base from J, the junction contained 7 bases not matched to a gene. The CDR3 extends over 15 amino acids. Germline CDR1 and CDR2: LNHNV and YYDKDF (reference sequence). This chain's CDR3 is CATSGGGRGTDTQYF. CDR3 sequence (DNA): TGTGCCACCAGTGGCGGCGGGAGAGGCACAGATACGCAGTATTTT.

The J gene is TRBJ1-2, the V gene TRBV6-5; the D gene is possibly TRBD1 (6 bases). The CDR3 has 16 amino acids. The ends were cut back, 0 bases at V and 4 bases at J, with 15 bases in the middle. Germline V lookup: CDR1 MNHEY, CDR2 SVGAGI. Here the CDR3 reads CASSYSGGASTYGYTF. The CDR3 bases are TGTGCCAGCAGTTACTCAGGGGGGGCTAGTACCTATGGCTACACCTTC.